This T cell receptor beta chain was sequenced for a study of molecular identifiers for immune sequencing clone quantification. Study-wide points: Even with some 1 million naive cells present, spiked Jurkat TCR RNA from one cell was reportedly detectable. Over 99% of effector molecules, yet under 1% of naive-cell molecules, were held by clones above 20 RNA copies.

In preparing bulk TCR libraries, previously described methods and listed TCR primers were used. In TCRdb, the PCR reads were re-called with MiXCR into one record per CDR3 protein. Seen here are about 630,000 distinct CDR3 sequences, 25% observed once, and the top ten hold 0.78%. Sorting defined naive CD8 T cells as CD8+CD4-CCR7+CD45RA+. This CDR3 has 19 residues. From germline, CDR1 is LNHDA and CDR2 SQIVND (reference sequence). V shed 6 bases, J shed 6 bases, and the junction held 20 bases outside the gene matches. This clonotype showed up just a few times. What it binds is not known. This chain connects TRBV19 to TRBJ2-1, with 10 nucleotides matching TRBD1. The material sequenced was naive CD8+ T cells from blood, with Jurkat cell RNA spiked in. Subset denoted: FACS-sorted CD8+CD4-CCR7+CD45RA+ naive T cells. This receptor was identified in a human donor in good health. Some libraries in this study had Jurkat cell RNA spiked in. CDR3 nucleotide sequence: TGTGCCAGTAGCATCAGGGCGGGACAGGGGTCCGCGAAATTCAATGAGCAGTTCTTC. Protein sequence: CASSIRAGQGSAKFNEQFF.